What follows are 30 T cell receptor beta chains derived from one specimen sequenced in a study of T-cell memory formation after mild COVID-19. TCRdb recomputed calls from the 5' RACE reads with MiXCR, one row per CDR3 protein. The repertoire consists of about 390,000 distinct CDR3 sequences, with approximately 15% occurring once and the leading ten covering roughly a fifth. What was sequenced was PBMCs or a T cell subset sorted from them (not recorded which). The receptors come from a man aged 18-30 years who had mild COVID-19 (a few samples of this study predate the infection). Cell type and time point are not known.

V and J are TRBV27 and TRBJ1-5; D is ambiguous. The V and J ends lost 3 bases and 7 bases respectively, with 10 bases between them. This CDR3 contains 13 residues. Germline CDR1 and CDR2: MNHEY and SMNVEV (reference sequence). CDR3 amino acids: CASSLRPSQPQHF. CDR3 bases: TGTGCCAGCAGTTTGAGGCCGTCGCAGCCCCAGCATTTT.

This clonotype has ten or more counts. The rearrangement joins TRBV7-8 to TRBJ2-5, with D possibly TRBD1 on 6 matching bases. V was cut by 5 bases and J by 6 bases, with 13 bases left in between. CDR1 and CDR2 (germline): SGHVS, FQNEAQ. CDR3 length: 13 residues. CDR3 loop: CASSLRDTKTQYF. CDR3 coding DNA: TGTGCCAGCAGCCTCAGGGACACAAAGACCCAGTACTTC.

The genes are TRBV7-9 and TRBJ1-2, with TRBD1 matching over 7 bases. Germline CDR1 SEHNR, CDR2 FQNEAQ (reference sequence). The CDR3 spans 15 residues. The ends lost 4 bases at V and 4 bases at J; junction bases unmatched: 9. CDR3 loop: CASSSTGVRFYGYTF. Here the CDR3 DNA reads TGTGCCAGCAGCTCCACAGGGGTTCGCTTCTATGGCTACACCTTC.

This chain connects TRBV20-1 to TRBJ2-1, with 7 bases fitting TRBD1. The CDR3 runs to 14 residues. Germline V CDR1 and CDR2: DFQATT, SNEGSKA (reference sequence). V was pared by 5 bases and J by 2 bases, with 6 bases of the junction left unmatched. CDR3: CSALKGTAYNEQFF. The CDR3 region has the DNA TGCAGTGCTCTTAAAGGGACAGCCTACAATGAGCAGTTCTTC.

The table lists this clonotype with a few counts. The chain couples TRBV24-1 to TRBJ2-1, with a weak D call TRBD2 (5 bases). Per the germline V gene, CDR1 is KGHDR and CDR2 is SFDVKD. This CDR3 is built from 16 residues. V gave up 0 bases and J gave up 10 bases, with 18 bases separating them. The CDR3 protein is CATSDLAEYGGGEQFF. Here the CDR3 DNA reads TGTGCCACCAGTGATTTGGCCGAATATGGAGGCGGCGAGCAGTTCTTC.

This clonotype has only a few counts. The chain recombines TRBV7-9 with TRBJ2-3, with D uncertain. V was trimmed by 5 bases and J by 3 bases, leaving 15 bases between them. The CDR3 consists of 15 residues. The germline CDR1 and CDR2 sequences are SEHNR and FQNEAQ (reference sequence). The CDR3 here is CASSLVGSLTDTQYF. The CDR3 DNA follows: TGTGCCAGCAGCCTAGTCGGCTCTTTGACAGATACGCAGTATTTT. Full variable domain (outside the CDR3, taken from reference TRBV7-9 and TRBJ2-3): DTGVSQNPRHKITKRGQNVTFRCDPISEHNRLYWYRQTLGQGPEFLTYFQNEAQLEKSRLLSDRFSAERPKGSFSTLEIQRTEQGDSAMYLCASSLVGSLTDTQYFGPGTRLTVL.

The J gene is TRBJ1-6, the V gene TRBV7-2; D may be TRBD1 (5 bases). V was trimmed by 1 base and J by 8 bases, leaving 6 bases between them. The germline V gene encodes CDR1 SGHTA and CDR2 FQGNSA. This CDR3 contains 13 residues. CDR3 residues: CASSLDRYSPLHF. CDR3 bases: TGTGCCAGCAGCTTAGACAGGTATTCACCCCTCCACTTT. The full variable domain, completed using reference TRBV7-2 and TRBJ1-6, is GAGVSQSPSNKVTEKGKDVELRCDPISGHTALYWYRQSLGQGLEFLIYFQGNSAPDKSGLPSDRFSAERTGGSVSTLTIQRTQQEDSAVYLCASSLDRYSPLHFGNGTRLTVT.

This clonotype was detected many times. The V gene is TRBV10-3, the J gene TRBJ2-3, with D hard to call. V was shortened by 6 bases and J by 6 bases, with 7 bases between the two germline ends. The CDR3 is 11 amino acids. The germline V gene has CDR1 ENHRY and CDR2 SYGVKD. The CDR3 nucleotides are TGTGCCATCAGGGAGAGGGATACGCAGTATTTT. Amino acids: CAIRERDTQYF.

The rearrangement links TRBV24-1 to TRBJ2-1; 11 positions agree with TRBD2. The CDR3 has 14 amino acids. CDR1 is KGHDR and CDR2 is SFDVKD in the germline V gene. Trimming cost V 5 bases and J 6 bases; bases outside gene matches: 2. The CDR3 nucleotides are TGTGCCACCAGTGTAGCGGGGGGGTCCAATGAGCAGTTCTTC. Amino acids: CATSVAGGSNEQFF.

The chain links TRBV4-1 to TRBJ1-3; 7 bases agree with TRBD1. The V gene end was trimmed by 4 bases and the J gene end by 4 bases; junction bases not matched to a gene: 13. The CDR3 covers 17 residues. Germline CDR1 reads MGHRA; CDR2 reads YSYEKL. CDR3 sequence reads: CASSREMTGLVGNTIYF. In DNA, the CDR3 is TGCGCCAGCAGCCGAGAAATGACAGGGCTCGTCGGAAACACCATATATTTT.

V is TRBV7-2 and J is TRBJ2-2; D is uncertain. The CDR3 length is 15 residues. CDR1 is SGHTA and CDR2 is FQGNSA in the germline V gene. Trimming took off 6 bases at V and 0 bases at J, with 11 bases between the two ends. CDR3 nucleotide sequence: TGTGCCAGCAGTCACACATCGGCGAACACCGGGGAGCTGTTTTTT. Translation gives CASSHTSANTGELFF.

CDR3 amino acids: CASSLALATDTQYF. Here the CDR3 DNA reads TGCGCCAGCAGCTTGGCCCTAGCCACAGATACGCAGTATTTT. The V call is TRBV5-1, the J call TRBJ2-3, with D possibly TRBD2 on 5 matching bases. The CDR3 is made up of 14 amino acids. CDR1 and CDR2 from the germline V gene are SGHRS and YFSETQ. Trimming pared 0 bases from V and 2 bases from J, leaving 7 bases between.

This clonotype was counted between two and nine times. At one of its ends the junction is not consistent with the germline gene, which may arise from a read error. The rearrangement links TRBV6-5 to TRBJ1-1; D gene ambiguous. Germline assignment: CDR1 MNHEY and CDR2 SVGAGI. The CDR3 runs to 16 residues. CDR3 amino acids: CDSSYSRSSGGTEAFF. The CDR3 nucleotides read TGTGACAGCAGTTACTCGAGGAGCAGTGGAGGCACTGAAGCTTTCTTT.

The chain is built from TRBV4-1 and TRBJ1-2, with D possibly matching TRBD1 (6 bases). The CDR3 sequence is 14 residues long. Trimming removed 6 bases from V and 2 bases from J, with 13 bases in between. From germline, CDR1 is MGHRA and CDR2 YSYEKL. CDR3 residues: CASSVGQGNYGYTF. The CDR3 nucleotides read TGCGCCAGCAGTGTCGGGCAGGGGAACTATGGCTACACCTTC.

V and J are TRBV7-2 and TRBJ2-1; D gene unclear. Trimming stripped 5 bases from V and 7 bases from J, with 12 bases between. Germline values: CDR1 SGHTA, CDR2 FQGNSA. The CDR3 consists of 13 residues. CDR3 loop: CASSPPPRNEQFF. In DNA form, the CDR3 reads TGTGCCAGCAGCCCTCCACCCCGGAATGAGCAGTTCTTC.

This clonotype has only a few counts. The V gene is TRBV11-3, the J gene TRBJ2-2; possible D gene TRBD1, 5 bases. This CDR3 contains 18 residues. In germline, CDR1 is SGHNT, CDR2 YENEEA. V shed 1 base and J shed 0 bases, with 15 bases lying between them. CDR3 region: CASSLGDRFSANTGELFF. The CDR3 coding sequence is TGTGCCAGCAGCTTAGGAGACAGATTTTCCGCGAACACCGGGGAGCTGTTTTTT.

In this sample, this clonotype turned up many times. The chain recombines TRBV14 with TRBJ1-1, with D hard to call. V was trimmed by 4 bases and J by 11 bases, leaving 14 bases between them. This CDR3 is built from 12 residues. CDR1 is SGHDN, CDR2 FVKESK, per germline. CDR3 DNA: TGTGCCAGCAGCCCTGACCGAGTGGGTGCTTTCTTT. It yields the protein CASSPDRVGAFF.

V is TRBV20-1 and J is TRBJ2-4, with D possibly being TRBD2 (5 bases). The germline V and J ends were trimmed by 3 bases and 8 bases, with 14 bases remaining between them. Germline V gives CDR1 DFQATT, CDR2 SNEGSKA (reference sequence). The CDR3 sequence is 13 residues long. CDR3 coding DNA: TGCAGTGCTAGCGGGGTCCGCGCGGACATTCAGTACTTC. It is translated as CSASGVRADIQYF.

The chain couples TRBV14 to TRBJ2-5; tentatively, D is TRBD1 (6 bases). The CDR3 consists of 16 residues. CDR1 and CDR2 (germline): SGHDN, FVKESK. V was pared by 5 bases and J by 4 bases, with 20 bases between. The CDR3 coding sequence is TGTGCCAGCAGCTATGGACCAACAGGGCTGGGAGAGACCCAGTACTTC. This gives the protein CASSYGPTGLGETQYF.

This chain joins TRBV5-1 and TRBJ2-3, with 8 bases that match TRBD2. CDR3 length: 15 amino acids. Per germline, CDR1 SGHRS and CDR2 YFSETQ. With V trimmed by 0 bases and J by 6 bases, 6 bases remained unmatched. The CDR3 region has the DNA TGCGCCAGCAGCTTGGCCCGGGGGGGCCGGGATACGCAGTATTTT. The encoded protein is CASSLARGGRDTQYF.

The chain uses TRBV19 and TRBJ2-3; possible D gene TRBD1, 6 bases. The CDR3 runs 14 residues. Looked up from germline, CDR1 is LNHDA and CDR2 is SQIVND (reference sequence). The V and J ends lost 6 bases and 2 bases respectively, with 12 bases between them. The CDR3 region has the DNA TGTGCCAGTAGGAGTGGACAGTCCACAGATACGCAGTATTTT. It specifies CASRSGQSTDTQYF.

This clonotype was seen only a few times. V usage is TRBV7-2 and J usage is TRBJ2-6; D might be TRBD1 or TRBD2, each matching 6 bases. V lost 5 bases, J lost 0 bases, and 14 bases lay in between. The germline CDR1 and CDR2 sequences are SGHTA and FQGNSA. There are 17 residues in the CDR3. DNA of the CDR3: TGTGCCAGCAGCCTCAGCAGGGGAGGCTCTGGGGCCAACGTCCTGACTTTC. Its protein product is CASSLSRGGSGANVLTF.

This clonotype is termed medium-sized. V is TRBV6-2 or TRBV6-3 and J is TRBJ2-1, with TRBD1 matching over 7 bases. The CDR3 sequence is 14 residues long. Unmatched junction bases numbered 9, after V lost 6 bases and J lost 7 bases. Germline V gene sequence: CDR1 MNHEY, CDR2 SVGEGT. DNA of the CDR3: TGTGCCAGCAGGGTGGGGACAGTGGGGAATGAGCAGTTCTTC. Its protein product is CASRVGTVGNEQFF.

Only a few counts were recorded for this clonotype. J is TRBJ1-2 and V is TRBV7-2, with D perhaps matching TRBD1 (5 bases). Germline CDR1 SGHTA, CDR2 FQGNSA. V lost 3 bases, J lost 2 bases, and 10 bases lay in between. CDR3 size: 14 residues. CDR3 amino acids: CASSFYSGNYGYTF. The CDR3 DNA is TGTGCCAGCAGCTTTTATTCAGGGAACTATGGCTACACCTTC.

The chain couples TRBV7-2 to TRBJ1-4; no definite D call. The CDR3 covers 13 residues. The V end was cut by 2 bases, the J end by 8 bases, with 9 bases between. CDR1 and CDR2 from the germline V gene are SGHTA and FQGNSA. In DNA, the CDR3 is TGTGCCAGCAGCTTATATTCGGACGAAAAACTGTTTTTT. This sequence encodes CASSLYSDEKLFF. Filled out from reference TRBV7-2 and TRBJ1-4, the complete variable domain reads GAGVSQSPSNKVTEKGKDVELRCDPISGHTALYWYRQSLGQGLEFLIYFQGNSAPDKSGLPSDRFSAERTGGSVSTLTIQRTQQEDSAVYLCASSLYSDEKLFFGSGTQLSVL.

The J gene is TRBJ2-3, the V gene TRBV19; no clear D. The germline CDR1 and CDR2 sequences are LNHDA and SQIVND (reference sequence). V was cut by 1 base and J by 3 bases, with 8 bases left in between. The CDR3 totals 14 residues. In nucleotides, the CDR3 is TGTGCCAGTAGTATAGCTAGTACTACAGATACGCAGTATTTT. Translation: CASSIASTTDTQYF.

In this sample, this clonotype turned up a few times. The J gene is TRBJ2-5, the V gene TRBV6-1; D not certain. The CDR3 is 14 residues long. V lost 2 bases to trimming and J lost 2 bases, with 9 bases between them. The germline CDR1 and CDR2 sequences are MNHNS and SASEGT. The CDR3 loop reads CASSESLEQETQYF. In DNA, the CDR3 is TGTGCCAGCAGTGAATCGTTAGAACAAGAGACCCAGTACTTC.

The genes are TRBV12-3 or TRBV12-4 and TRBJ1-1; possibly TRBD1 for D (5 bases). The CDR3 totals 13 residues. Trimming stripped 6 bases from V and 1 base from J, with 9 bases between. The CDR3 DNA follows: TGTGCCAGCAGCAGGGACGAGAACACTGAAGCTTTCTTT. This codes for CASSRDENTEAFF.

This clonotype was seen a few times. The rearrangement links TRBV7-8 to TRBJ1-2, with 9 bases aligning to TRBD1. Germline V CDR1 and CDR2: SGHVS, FQNEAQ. Trimming at V came to 5 bases and at J to 10 bases, leaving 11 bases not matched to a gene. The CDR3 is 14 residues long. DNA of the CDR3: TGTGCCAGCAGCACCCGGGGACAGGGATCGGACTACACCTTC. This translates into CASSTRGQGSDYTF. Drawing the rest from reference TRBV7-8 and TRBJ1-2, the complete variable domain is GAGVSQSPRYKVAKRGQDVALRCDPISGHVSLFWYQQALGQGPEFLTYFQNEAQLDKSGLPSDRFFAERPEGSVSTLKIQRTQQEDSAVYLCASSTRGQGSDYTFGSGTRLTVV.

This clonotype was observed a few times. The V call is TRBV9, the J call TRBJ2-1, with unresolved D. CDR1 is SGDLS, CDR2 YYNGEE, per germline. V lost 0 bases to trimming and J lost 9 bases, with 10 bases between them. This CDR3 has 13 amino acids. For the CDR3, the DNA is TGTGCCAGCAGCGTAGTTCCATCAAGTGAGCAGTTCTTC. Amino acids: CASSVVPSSEQFF.